The 4 T cell receptor beta chains below all came from one sample that was sequenced in a study of the immune and genomic landscape of osteosarcoma. TCRdb's table, derived via immunoSEQ multiplex PCR, lists solely in-frame clones and lacks some. Seen here are some 470 clones, 78% observed once, and the top ten hold around 9.3%. Source material: metastatic tumor tissue from the lung. Receptors originate from a man aged 18-30 years with osteosarcoma.

The chain joins TRBV7-8 to TRBJ2-1, with 9 bases fitting TRBD2. In germline, CDR1 is SGHVS, CDR2 FQNEAQ. CDR3 length: 13 residues. V was pared by 8 bases and J by 5 bases, with 4 bases of the junction left unmatched. The CDR3 DNA reads as TGTGCCAGCCGTGGACTAGCGCACAATGAGCAGTTCTTC. Translated, it gives CASRGLAHNEQFF.

V usage is TRBV29-1 and J usage is TRBJ2-1; the match to TRBD2 covers 7 bases. The V and J ends lost 0 bases and 4 bases, in that order; junction bases with no gene match: 6. Looked up from germline, CDR1 is SQVTM and CDR2 is ANQGSEA. CDR3 size: 15 residues. The CDR3 reads CSVEEVGGPYNEQFF. For the CDR3, the DNA is TGCAGCGTTGAAGAGGTGGGAGGGCCTTACAATGAGCAGTTCTTC.

This chain uses TRBV7-8 with TRBJ2-7; tentative D call: TRBD2 (6 bases). The CDR3 runs to 15 residues. In germline, CDR1 is SGHVS, CDR2 FQNEAQ. V was clipped by 5 bases and J by 0 bases, with 14 bases between them. CDR3 coding DNA: TGTGCCAGCAGCCATCGGGGAGGCTACTCCTACGAGCAGTACGTC. Translation gives CASSHRGGYSYEQYV.

This chain uses TRBV11-3 with TRBJ2-1, with 7 bases lining up with TRBD2. The CDR3 has 14 residues. J was trimmed by 7 bases and V by 5 bases; bases with no gene match: 8. Germline V lookup: CDR1 SGHNT, CDR2 YENEEA. CDR3 protein: CASSPGLGRNEQFF. The CDR3 nucleotides are TGTGCCAGCAGCCCCGGACTAGGTAGGAATGAGCAGTTCTTC.